This T cell receptor beta chain is drawn from a study of monozygotic twins with inflammatory bowel disease. Whole-study results and caveats: No one strong IBD-associated signal or clonotype was supported.

CDR1 and CDR2 from the germline V gene are SGHRS and YFSETQ. This CDR3 is 16 amino acids long. Unsorted whole blood yielded the total RNA, with T cells left unselected. TCR libraries each used approximately 3,200 ng of total RNA. Both TCRalpha and TCRbeta cDNA were subjected to two nested PCRs lasting roughly 15 and 9 cycles. TCRdb re-analyzed the 5' RACE reads; it lists each CDR3 protein once, without DNA. Its clone listing holds fewer than 450,000 distinct CDR3 sequences. Concerning this clonotype: Its cognate antigen is unknown.

The rearrangement joins TRBV5-1 to TRBJ2-3; TCRdb proposes TRBD2, but this gene call is untestable without DNA. Sequencing was carried out using blood. This receptor was obtained from a human donor with ulcerative colitis or Crohn's disease, or a healthy co-twin of an affected twin (not recorded which). CDR3 loop: CASSPTIAGRTDTQYF.